Listed below are T cell receptor beta chains from one sample, sequenced in a study of vaccination effects on CD4 cells after COVID-19. The table came from immunoSEQ multiplex PCR; TCRdb's copy has only in-frame clones and leaves some out. The sample includes more than 45,000 clones, about 77% of them seen just once. Antigens of these TCRs are unknown. The source was CD4+ T cells from PBMCs cultured with HIV peptides, collected before COVID-19 vaccination. These receptors originate from a human donor who had a prior SARS-CoV-2 infection. The CDR3 runs from the conserved cysteine through the conserved F or W. Each record gives: CDR3 length, V gene, clone size, J gene, D gene, CDR3 DNA, CDR3 protein. A D gene is named only where the DNA matches it firmly. Some rows mark clone size as missing; the rest say once, few, many or name a class of expanded clone.

14	TRBV25-1	-	TRBJ2-3	TRBD1	TGTGCCAGCAGTTGGACAGGGGGCACAGATACGCAGTATTTT	CASSWTGGTDTQYF
16	TRBV29-1	-	TRBJ1-4	TRBD1	TGCAGCGTTCTGGAGGGACAGCTGGGCACTAATGAAAAACTGTTTTTT	CSVLEGQLGTNEKLFF
15	TRBV4-3	-	TRBJ1-1	-	TGCGCCAGCAGCCAAGCGATAACCTCCTCCCTTGAAGCTTTCTTT	CASSQAITSSLEAFF
14	TRBV5-4	-	TRBJ1-1	TRBD1	TGTGCCAGCAGCTTGGTAGTAGGGGGCACCGAAGCTTTCTTT	CASSLVVGGTEAFF
17	TRBV9	-	TRBJ2-2	TRBD2	TGTGCCAGCAGCGTATTTTCTAGCGGGACGAACACCGGGGAGCTGTTTTTT	CASSVFSSGTNTGELFF
16	TRBV3-1/TRBV3-2	-	TRBJ1-3	-	TGTGCCAGCAGCCCGAGTCCGGCCAACTCTGGAAACACCATATATTTT	CASSPSPANSGNTIYF
15	TRBV7-2	-	TRBJ2-3	TRBD2	TGTGCCAGCAGCTTTATGGGCGGGGGGACAGATACGCAGTATTTT	CASSFMGGGTDTQYF
14	TRBV5-1	-	TRBJ1-6	TRBD1	TGCGCCAGCAGCTTATCAGGGGGTAATTCACCCCTCCACTTT	CASSLSGGNSPLHF
13	TRBV24-1	-	TRBJ1-2	-	TGTGCCACCGTAGACCAGGGACCCTATGGCTACACCTTC	CATVDQGPYGYTF
16	TRBV11-3	-	TRBJ2-7	-	TGTGCCAGCAGCTTAGGGGCGGGGTTTAACTCCTACGAGCAGTACTTC	CASSLGAGFNSYEQYF
15	TRBV9	once	TRBJ2-1	-	TGTGCCAGCAGCGTAGACGGGGGCTCCTACAATGAGCAGTTCTTC	CASSVDGGSYNEQFF
17	TRBV19	-	TRBJ1-2	TRBD1	TGTGCCAGTGCCCCGGGGGGAGGGGGCTCCGCTAACTATGGCTACACCTTC	CASAPGGGGSANYGYTF
13	TRBV10-1	few	TRBJ1-5	-	TGCGCCAGCAGCATTGCTTCCAATCAGCCCCAGCATTTT	CASSIASNQPQHF
18	TRBV7-2	-	TRBJ2-7	TRBD2	TGTGCCAGCACCCAATCAGGGACTAGCGGGCTAGTCTCCTACGAGCAGTACTTC	CASTQSGTSGLVSYEQYF
12	TRBV4-1	few	TRBJ2-3	-	TGCGCCAGCAGCCGTTCCATGGATACGCAGTATTTT	CASSRSMDTQYF
16	TRBV11-3	-	TRBJ2-1	-	TGTGCCAGCAGCCCGCTCCCCAGCGCACAATACAATGAGCAGTTCTTC	CASSPLPSAQYNEQFF
18	TRBV5-6	-	TRBJ2-5	TRBD1	TGTGCCAGCAGCTTGGGTCCCGGCTTCGACAGGGGGAGAGAGACCCAGTACTTC	CASSLGPGFDRGRETQYF
13	TRBV11-3	few	TRBJ2-1	-	TGTGCCAGCAGCTTAGAGGAATACAATGAGCAGTTCTTC	CASSLEEYNEQFF
14	TRBV14	-	TRBJ1-2	-	TGTGCCAGCAGCCAAAACGGGGAGGGCAGTGGCTACACCTTC	CASSQNGEGSGYTF
11	TRBV6-5	-	TRBJ1-2	-	TGTGCCAGCTGCAGGGACTATGGCTACACCTTC	CASCRDYGYTF
14	TRBV30	-	TRBJ1-5	-	TGTGCCTGGAGCCCGGGACAAATCAATCAGCCCCAGCATTTT	CAWSPGQINQPQHF
16	TRBV7-9	-	TRBJ1-4	-	TGTGCCAGCAGCTTCAGTCGGGTAGGCTCTAATGAAAAACTGTTTTTT	CASSFSRVGSNEKLFF
14	TRBV2	-	TRBJ2-3	TRBD2	TGTGCCAGCAGTGATGCGGGAGAGGAGGCCACGCAGTATTTT	CASSDAGEEATQYF
15	TRBV19	-	TRBJ2-3	TRBD2	TGTGCCAGCCAGACTAGCGGGGGGTATACAGATACGCAGTATTTT	CASQTSGGYTDTQYF
14	TRBV10-3	-	TRBJ1-3	-	TGTGCCATCAGTGAGCAAGTGGAAGGAAACACCATATATTTT	CAISEQVEGNTIYF
15	TRBV7-8	-	TRBJ2-5	-	TGTGCCAGCAGCTCGATGCCGGGACCCCAAGAGACCCAGTACTTC	CASSSMPGPQETQYF